This T cell receptor (beta chain) was sequenced during a study of cytomegalovirus exposure and HLA in healthy donors (dated by TCRdb to 2016 to 2017). Notes on the research overall: According to an earlier analysis of several hundred of the donors, about 179 million T cells yielded 90 million to 140 million unique TCR beta sequences and about 300 Gb of sequence data. Roughly 300 gigabases of sequencing data and approximately 92 million unique TCR sequences made up an early release that covered about 640 HLA-typed donors. Among the approximately 400 genotyped donors, around 81% belonged to the genetic ancestry cluster associated with self-reported Caucasian donors. The study was designed to test whether signatures of past pathogen exposure could be identified by cataloging public T cell receptors. Using immunosequencing, the study profiled T cell repertoires from roughly 650 subjects and related those repertoires to cytomegalovirus serostatus. In addition to the first cohort of approximately 650 subjects, a separate validation cohort of approximately 120 different subjects was used. The study combined high-throughput TCR immunosequencing, statistical association of individual TCRs with disease status, and machine learning to predict cytomegalovirus infection status. To study patterns of TCR occurrence, a later analysis re-analyzed previously published TCR beta repertoires from several hundred donors and added high-resolution HLA genotyping. Rather than using new phenotypic data, the later analysis identified candidate immune exposures from TCR beta sequences and from how often those sequences occurred across donors. An earlier analysis of approximately 580 of the donors used high-throughput TCR beta sequencing to judge whether each TCR beta V gene segment behaved as functional or pseudogenic. Alongside the repertoire data, information on donor age, sex, ethnicity and CMV serostatus was compiled. A later genetic analysis took genome-wide SNP genotypes for about 55% of the 666 donors and used that subset as a discovery cohort. All discovery cohort repertoires had been generated using a single sequencing platform. HLA typing included class I and class II loci at four-digit resolution. The number of donors typed differed by locus, with roughly 629-640 for A, B, C, DRB1 and DQB1, 522 for DQA1, 600 to 610 for DPA1, and 400 to 490 for DPB1. A handful of DR-DQ haplotypes were handled as single units for association and clustering because linkage in the cohort was strong. On average, around 240,000 unique TCR beta nucleotide sequences were sequenced per donor among more than 350 genotyped donors of the cohort, with 15% to 20% of those sequences being non-productive. Study-level results and caveats: The sequencing pipeline was judged likely to have produced a cluster of highly shared sequence variants as a technical artifact. According to a later analysis, parvovirus B19, influenza, CMV and Epstein-Barr virus appeared linked to several top co-occurrence clusters. Because the 87-base-pair reads could not distinguish some IMGT-functional V segments, including TRBV6-2 and TRBV6-3, those segments were excluded. A few of the identified cytomegalovirus-associated TCR beta chains were confirmed in vitro to be specific for cytomegalovirus antigens. It was suggested by the authors that the approach could potentially be generalized to other disease states and immunological phenotypes. HLA typing was unavailable for some donors at each locus, so association tests used only the typed subset. A later genetic analysis reported fewer N-insertions in productive TCRs among donors in an Asian-associated ancestry cluster than the 666-donor mean. Only TCR beta chains were sequenced in this cohort, and the absence of alpha or paired-chain data limited detectable features. A further reported finding was that TCR beta sequences accurately predicted the HLA-A and HLA-B alleles for most subjects in the first cohort. Cytomegalovirus status was reported to be diagnosed by the classifier with high specificity and sensitivity in both the original and validation cohorts. Sequencing depth was assumed to be roughly uniform across donors in the presence/absence analyses, though that assumption may not hold. Correlated functional status among segregating V segments might be attributable to linkage disequilibrium, but an unknown experimental factor could not be ruled out. In a later analysis, some 18,000 TCR beta sequences were associated with specific HLA alleles at a false discovery rate of 0.05. CMV serostatus was the only immune exposure information available for the cohort. Strong co-occurrence of HLA alleles, especially DR and DQ, made assigning TCR associations to individual alleles difficult. Because counts were too low, roughly 18 rarely observed V segments, including chromosome 9 orphons, were left out of the earlier analysis of several hundred of the donors. Most TCR sequences were observed very rarely across donors, whereas some public TCRs were present in many individuals. Compared with equally common non-associated chains, HLA-associated TCR beta chains in a later analysis were more clonally expanded and had lower generation probabilities. In a later analysis, most CMV-associated TCR beta chains were found to appear HLA-restricted, with HLA associations seemingly driven largely by CMV exposure. A later analysis found that TCR association rates varied across HLA loci, with DRB1 alleles showing the most associated TCRs and HLA-C alleles the fewest. In an earlier analysis of about 550 of the donors, most TCR beta V segments were observed in productive rearrangements about 87% or about 30% of the time, broadly matching IMGT annotations. A total of 150 or so TCR beta chains were listed by the study as associated with cytomegalovirus. V-gene and J-gene trimming of TCR beta chains was associated with a missense DCLRE1C variant in a later genetic analysis, and the association was replicated in an independent cohort.

The method behind the library was the immunoSEQ multiplex PCR assay. For the multiplex PCR, a mixture combining 60 forward primers for TCR Vbeta segments and 13 reverse primers for TCR Jbeta segments was used. The CDR3 region of rearranged TCR beta genes was amplified from genomic DNA with a multiplex PCR assay. The amplified TCR beta libraries were sequenced on the Illumina HiSeq System as 87-base-pair reads. The original pipeline was this. A later analysis counted about 76 million unique TCR beta chains across the 666 repertoires, and 9.5 million to 11 million of these chains were shared by at least two donors. To remove PCR and sequencing errors, raw reads were error-corrected and collapsed into unique sequences using a nearest-neighbor algorithm that merged closely related sequences. CDR3 sequences were aligned to IMGT reference sequences to assign V, D and J gene segments. Each retained sequence needed at least a six-nucleotide match to both a V gene segment and a J gene segment. Rearrangements were called productive when the CDR3 lacked stop codons and stayed in frame with V and J; all others were non-productive. Following IMGT convention, CDR3 was defined as the stretch from the second conserved V-encoded cysteine up to the conserved J-encoded phenylalanine. The earlier analysis of a few hundred of the donors excluded sequences that lacked an unambiguous match to a single V gene segment. An earlier analysis of 587 of the donors called V segments functional above 56.7% productive rearrangements and segregating when the between-donor standard deviation exceeded 5%. To diagnose cytomegalovirus status from the catalog of TCR beta chain sequences, a statistical classification framework was built. V and J gene assignment, in a later analysis, came from comparing TCR nucleotide sequences with IMGT/GENE-DB human TR gene sequences. A later analysis assigned CDR3 sequences and most-parsimonious VDJ recombination scenarios with the TCRdist pipeline. In a later analysis, each TCR beta chain was defined by its CDR3 amino acid sequence together with its V-gene family, and reads without a unique V-gene family were excluded. As a way to deal with suspected cross-contamination and a sequencing artifact, a later analysis dropped roughly 620 nucleotide sequences that were highly shared and had low generation probability. In a later analysis, a clonal expansion index was calculated for each public chain from normalized within-repertoire ranks of inferred template counts. A later analysis computed generation probabilities with a VDJ recombination model fitted to out-of-frame rearrangements, and checked the results against IGoR. In a later analysis, hypergeometric tests were used to score TCR-TCR, TCR-HLA and TCR-CMV co-occurrence, with a repertoire-size bias correction applied to TCR pairs. In a later analysis, false discovery rates were estimated by permuting HLA or CMV assignments 20 times. A later analysis grouped co-occurring TCRs with DBSCAN, adding TCRdist sequence similarity when clustering within HLA-allele-positive subsets. For co-occurrence clustering, repertoires with fewer than 30,000 or more than 120,000 public chains were excluded, along with five repertoires with anomalous nucleotide sharing. In TCRdb, the immuneACCESS table is reduced to in-frame sequences with V and J assigned. These tables do not hold every clone; where another copy was compared, an unresolved V gene accounts for under half, and the others remain unexplained. The V and J calls and clone size come from that table; D and trimming were worked out from the DNA. The sample table holds about 130,000 clones, of which roughly 70% were seen once. The leading ten clones occupy under 4.5% of the sample.

In total, fewer than 750 healthy bone marrow donors made up the cohort. At the time of sampling, every cohort member was nominally healthy, though immune exposures that went unrecorded were likely present. The donor tested CMV seropositive, placing the donor among the 290 or so seropositive members of the cohort. Each donor provided a peripheral blood sample, and peripheral blood mononuclear cells were used for TCR beta sequencing. The Qiagen DNeasy Blood Extraction Kit was used to extract genomic DNA from the blood cell samples. Of note for this clone: Its antigen is not yet known. No qualities accompany the bases; no much larger clone lies one base away.

Taken from the germline V gene, the CDR1 and CDR2 loops are ENHRY and SYGVKD. Trimming removed 11 bases from V and 5 bases from J, leaving 12 bases between the germline ends. Reading from cysteine to phenylalanine, the CDR3 counts 12 amino acids. Only CDR3 DNA remains: 36 bases, in frame from the first base. This receptor was taken from a middle-aged man in good health and CMV-seropositive. The rearranged chain carries TRBV10-3 and TRBJ2-2; TRBD2 might be the D gene, on 6 matching bases. The sequenced sample consisted of PBMCs. For the CDR3, the sequence is CASFGGTGELFF. The DNA reads TGTGCCTCCTTCGGGGGAACCGGGGAGCTGTTTTTT.